This T cell receptor (beta chain) originates from a study of cytomegalovirus exposure and HLA in healthy donors. PCR primers comprised 60 Vbeta and 13 Jbeta primers. Sequencing was performed with immunoSEQ multiplex PCR; in TCRdb, only in-frame clones are kept and a portion is missing. The repertoire consists of fewer than 120,000 clones, with 60% to 85% occurring once and the leading ten covering under 3%. All the people who gave samples were healthy bone marrow donors. The V gene lost 4 bases and the J gene lost 2 bases, with 8 bases spanning the gap. In germline, CDR1 is LGHNA, CDR2 YNFKEQ. The CDR3 consists of 13 residues.

The receptor's source is a woman aged 55-70 years in good health and CMV-seropositive. Sequences were obtained from PBMCs. The V gene is TRBV4-2, the J gene TRBJ1-1; D gene ambiguous. The CDR3 is CASSLSYNTEAFF. The DNA of the CDR3 is TGTGCCAGCAGCCTATCCTATAACACTGAAGCTTTCTTT.